These 5 T cell receptor beta chains were all obtained from the same sample, sequenced in a study of T cell changes during pregnancy in multiple sclerosis. Assay: immunoSEQ multiplex PCR; the TCRdb copy retains only in-frame clones and omits some. In the table there are about 68,000 clones, 90% to 95% of which are singletons. This material consisted of peripheral blood, taken in the second trimester of pregnancy. Receptors originate from a female donor in good health, enrolled as a control in a pregnancy study.

The V call is TRBV19, the J call TRBJ1-2, with 7 bases fitting TRBD1. The germline V gene has CDR1 LNHDA and CDR2 SQIVND (reference sequence). Trimming cost V 2 bases and J 6 bases; bases outside gene matches: 9. The length of the CDR3 is 15 residues. CDR3 region: CASSINDRERDGYTF. The CDR3 DNA sequence: TGTGCCAGTAGTATAAACGACAGGGAGAGGGATGGCTACACCTTC.

The CDR3 nucleotides are TGTGCCAGCAGCGAAAGGACTACCAATGAGCAGTTCTTC. It translates to CASSERTTNEQFF. The J gene is TRBJ2-1, the V gene TRBV6-1; TRBD2 is a possible D gene (6 bases). CDR3 length: 13 residues. With 6 bases removed from V and 6 bases from J, the gap between germline ends came to 12 bases. Germline V lookup: CDR1 MNHNS, CDR2 SASEGT.

This chain connects TRBV6-1 to TRBJ1-1; D unresolved. This CDR3 spans 15 amino acids. Germline assignment: CDR1 MNHNS and CDR2 SASEGT. Trimming removed 3 bases from V and 3 bases from J, with 14 bases in between. Here the CDR3 reads CASSDPRYGDTEAFF. DNA of the CDR3: TGTGCCAGCAGTGACCCTCGGTACGGGGACACTGAAGCTTTCTTT.

This clone was found once. The chain combines TRBV9 with TRBJ2-3; a weak D match, TRBD2 (6 bases). The V end was cut by 0 bases, the J end by 8 bases, with 10 bases between. Germline assignment: CDR1 SGDLS and CDR2 YYNGEE. This CDR3 region has 13 residues. DNA of the CDR3: TGTGCCAGCAGCGTAGAGGCGGGGCGTACGCAGTATTTT. Protein sequence: CASSVEAGRTQYF.

This chain uses TRBV18 with TRBJ2-1, with 8 positions matching TRBD1. Germline lookup yields CDR1 KGHSH and CDR2 LQKENI. J lost 2 bases, V lost 3 bases, and 6 bases had no gene match. The CDR3 spans 16 residues. For the CDR3, the DNA is TGTGCCAGCTCACCGAGTGACAGGGGCCCCTACAATGAGCAGTTCTTC. It encodes CASSPSDRGPYNEQFF.